Shown below are 8 T cell receptor beta chains from a single sample sequenced in a study of blood T cells in healthy people across ages. Next came a second PCR, run for about 7 to 12 cycles, which used a sample-barcoded 5' primer along with a J-beta primer mix. A single record per CDR3 protein comes from TCRdb applying MiXCR to the 5' RACE reads. The sample holds around 800,000 distinct CDR3 sequences, more than 25% seen once. These data were likewise used in another study, on T cells of mothers and their children.

The source material was blood. The receptors stem from a boy younger than 18 in good health.

This clonotype was recorded a few times. The chain carries TRBV2 and TRBJ1-5; the D is unclear. This CDR3 spans 13 amino acids. Trimming stripped 8 bases from V and 3 bases from J, with 11 bases between. The germline V gene encodes CDR1 SNHLY and CDR2 FYNNEI. The CDR3 DNA sequence: TGTGCCAGCCAACGGTCTTTCAATCAGCCCCAGCATTTT. Its translation: CASQRSFNQPQHF.

This clonotype was picked up a small number of times. V and J are TRBV6-6 and TRBJ1-3; 9 nucleotides align to TRBD1. Germline loops: CDR1 MNHNY, CDR2 SVGAGI (reference sequence). The CDR3 contains 15 residues. Trimming cost V 2 bases and J 4 bases; bases outside gene matches: 3. The CDR3 DNA is TGTGCCAGCAGTTACCGGACAGGGGCCGGAAACACCATATATTTT. Translating it yields CASSYRTGAGNTIYF.

This clonotype has more than one count but fewer than ten. V usage is TRBV12-3 or TRBV12-4 and J usage is TRBJ1-6; D remains unclear. Trimming left V 4 bases short and J 7 bases short, with 11 bases between. This CDR3 spans 14 amino acids. CDR3 protein: CASSSTPTNSPLHF. The CDR3 region has the DNA TGTGCCAGCAGTTCGACACCTACGAATTCACCCCTCCACTTT.

For the CDR3, the DNA is TGCGCCAGCAGCCCCCGGGACAGGGGAGGAAACACTGAAGCTTTCTTT. The encoded protein is CASSPRDRGGNTEAFF. This chain connects TRBV5-1 to TRBJ1-1; 10 nucleotides align to TRBD1. This CDR3 contains 16 residues. V was pared by 4 bases and J by 2 bases, with 8 bases of the junction left unmatched. Germline assignment: CDR1 SGHRS and CDR2 YFSETQ.

This clonotype was counted a few times. The rearrangement uses TRBV7-9 and TRBJ2-1, with a weak D call TRBD1 (6 bases). V shed 6 bases and J shed 7 bases, with 13 bases lying between them. Germline CDR1 reads SEHNR; CDR2 reads FQNEAQ (reference sequence). The CDR3 has 13 residues. Written as DNA, the CDR3 is TGTGCCAGCAGTCTGGACAGACGGAATGAGCAGTTCTTC. It translates to CASSLDRRNEQFF.

The rearrangement links TRBV28 to TRBJ2-5, with 9 bases that match TRBD2. Germline V gene sequence: CDR1 MDHEN, CDR2 SYDVKM. This CDR3 comprises 13 residues. V gave up 9 bases and J gave up 14 bases; unmatched junction bases: 16. The DNA of the CDR3 is TGTGCCAGTAGGGGGGATAGCGGGGGAATTGGTTACTTC. Translation: CASRGDSGGIGYF.

This clonotype was counted only a few times. The chain links TRBV20-1 to TRBJ1-4; TRBD1 aligns across 7 bases. The CDR3 covers 14 residues. The V segment lost 6 bases and the J segment 6 bases; nucleotides outside the gene matches: 10. Germline assignment: CDR1 DFQATT and CDR2 SNEGSKA (reference sequence). CDR3 residues: CSADLRGNDEKLFF. The CDR3 DNA reads as TGCAGTGCCGACCTCAGGGGGAATGATGAAAAACTGTTTTTT.

This clonotype was counted between two and nine times. V is TRBV28 and J is TRBJ1-1, with D perhaps matching TRBD1 (5 bases). With 1 base removed from V and 10 bases from J, the gap between germline ends came to 10 bases. The germline CDR1 and CDR2 sequences are MDHEN and SYDVKM. CDR3 length: 12 amino acids. CDR3 region: CASSLFQGGAFF. The CDR3 coding sequence is TGTGCCAGCAGTTTATTTCAGGGTGGAGCTTTCTTT. The variable domain in full, completed from reference TRBV28 and TRBJ1-1, reads DVKVTQSSRYLVKRTGEKVFLECVQDMDHENMFWYRQDPGLGLRLIYFSYDVKMKEKGDIPEGYSVSREKKERFSLILESASTNQTSMYLCASSLFQGGAFFGQGTRLTVV.